Below, 24 T cell receptor beta chains from the same sample are listed, as sequenced in a study of OX40 agonist ivuxolimab in advanced cancers. Clones were read by immunoSEQ multiplex PCR, and TCRdb kept only the in-frame ones, dropping some. The data contain 55,000 to 70,000 clones, approximately 85% of them seen just once; the ten biggest clones take up about 4.5%. The sample consisted of CD4+ or CD8+ T cells sorted from blood, taken in a trial of the OX40 agonist ivuxolimab. Receptor source: an adult with an advanced solid tumor such as melanoma, head and neck, liver or kidney cancer.

This sequence joins TRBV19 and TRBJ2-2, with D perhaps assigned TRBD1 or TRBD2 (5 bases each). There are 15 residues in the CDR3. Trimming cost V 1 base and J 7 bases, with 13 bases left between them. Germline V gene sequence: CDR1 LNHDA, CDR2 SQIVND (reference sequence). The CDR3 DNA follows: TGTGCCAGTAGTATAGGAGGGGCCGGCGGCGGGGAGCTGTTTTTT. Protein sequence: CASSIGGAGGGELFF.

The V call is TRBV5-1, the J call TRBJ2-1, with D maybe TRBD2 (5 bases). The CDR3 runs to 13 residues. Germline V lookup: CDR1 SGHRS, CDR2 YFSETQ. Trimming removed 4 bases at V and 3 bases at J, with 8 bases between. The DNA for the CDR3 is TGCGCCAGCAGCCCCGGAGGCTACAATGAGCAGTTCTTC. It encodes CASSPGGYNEQFF.

The chain combines TRBV6-1 with TRBJ1-5; D is unresolved. The CDR3 runs to 15 residues. Germline V gene data show CDR1 as MNHNS and CDR2 as SASEGT. Trimming removed 1 base from V and 4 bases from J, with 11 bases in between. The CDR3 nucleotides are TGTGCCAGCAGTGAAGGTGGCAGTTTGAATCAGCCCCAGCATTTT. Amino acid sequence: CASSEGGSLNQPQHF.

The chain employs TRBV7-2 and TRBJ2-5; 9 bases map to TRBD1. CDR3 length: 14 residues. The V gene's germline CDR1 is SGHTA and CDR2 FQGNSA. Losses at the gene ends were 10 bases for V and 5 bases for J; bases not matched to a gene: 11. The CDR3 loop reads CATTRDRAGETQYF. The CDR3 coding sequence is TGTGCCACTACTCGGGACAGGGCGGGGGAGACCCAGTACTTC.

This clone was seen just once. The junction differs from germline at one of its ends, possibly a read error. The chain recombines TRBV7-7 with TRBJ2-5; 8 bases are a match to TRBD1. Per germline, CDR1 SSHAT and CDR2 FNYEAQ (reference sequence). CDR3 length: 17 residues. The CDR3 loop is CASSPMTGENFQETQYF. The CDR3 DNA is TGTGCTAGCAGCCCTATGACAGGGGAAAATTTCCAAGAGACCCAGTACTTC.

This clone was recorded once. The chain carries TRBV27 and TRBJ2-1, with 7 bases that match TRBD2. The CDR3 consists of 16 residues. Germline loops: CDR1 MNHEY, CDR2 SMNVEV (reference sequence). Germline trimming cut 7 bases from V and 3 bases from J; bases unmatched to any gene: 12. The CDR3 DNA reads as TGTGCCAGCAAACCCGGATCTAGCGGTCACTACAATGAGCAGTTCTTC. Its translation is CASKPGSSGHYNEQFF.

This chain links TRBV7-2 with TRBJ2-2; 9 positions agree with TRBD2. The junction had 8 bases not matched to a gene; V was cut back by 2 bases and J by 10 bases. There are 15 residues in the CDR3. CDR1 SGHTA and CDR2 FQGNSA come from the germline V gene. In DNA, the CDR3 is TGTGCCAGCAGCTTATCTAGCGGGACCGAGACGGAGCTGTTTTTT. Translated, it gives CASSLSSGTETELFF.

The chain links TRBV27 to TRBJ2-2; D may be TRBD1 (5 bases). The CDR3 covers 15 residues. Germline assignment: CDR1 MNHEY and CDR2 SMNVEV (reference sequence). V dropped 3 bases and J dropped 3 bases, with 11 bases sitting between them. The CDR3 region has the DNA TGTGCCAGCAGTTTGGGGCGACCGGACACCGGGGAGCTGTTTTTT. This encodes CASSLGRPDTGELFF.

Notes on this clone: An end of the junction differs from the germline gene, which may be a read error. The chain carries TRBV20-1 and TRBJ2-7, with 7 bases that match TRBD1. The CDR3 loop spans 11 amino acids. Germline V CDR1 and CDR2: DFQATT, SNEGSKA (reference sequence). CDR3 in amino acids: CSAGTGTVVLF. The CDR3 DNA follows: TGCAGTGCTGGAACAGGGACAGTGGTTTTATTC.

V gene TRBV6-1 combines with J gene TRBJ2-4, with D maybe TRBD2 (6 bases). The CDR3 totals 15 residues. Per the germline V gene, CDR1 is MNHNS and CDR2 is SASEGT. V lost 2 bases and J lost 7, with 15 bases in between. The CDR3 region is CASSESSEGRNIQYF. The CDR3 bases are TGTGCCAGCAGTGAAAGTTCGGAGGGGCGCAACATTCAGTACTTC.

This clone appeared once. The chain is built from TRBV21-1 and TRBJ2-3; no DNA check was done on the table's D call, TRBD1. TRBV21-1 represents a pseudogene. The CDR3 contains 20 residues. The chain's CDR3 is CASSISRDTRAANSTDTQYF. The DNA of the CDR3 is TGTGCCAGCAGCATATCCCGGGACACTAGGGCGGCTAACAGCACAGATACGCAGTATTTT.

The genes are TRBV29-1 and TRBJ1-2, with 12 bases matching TRBD1. V trimming: 5 bases; J trimming: 4 bases; junction bases outside the gene matches: 11. The CDR3 covers 16 residues. Germline CDR1 SQVTM, CDR2 ANQGSEA. CDR3 sequence: CSVLPGTGGGLYGYTF. CDR3 in DNA: TGCAGCGTTCTTCCCGGGACAGGGGGCGGCCTCTATGGCTACACCTTC.

The chain recombines TRBV5-4 with TRBJ1-1; D is ambiguous. Trimming shortened V by 7 bases and J by 4 bases, and 8 bases separated the two germline ends. The CDR3 runs 11 residues. Germline V gene lookup returns CDR1 SGHNT and CDR2 YYREEE (reference sequence). CDR3 loop: CASGRLTEAFF. The DNA of the CDR3 is TGTGCCAGCGGGAGACTCACTGAAGCTTTCTTT.

A few counts support this clone. The chain joins TRBV13 to TRBJ2-2; unclear D gene. CDR1 PRHDT and CDR2 FYEKMQ come from the germline V gene (reference sequence). V lost 1 base to trimming and J lost 6 bases, with 3 bases between them. This CDR3 contains 12 residues. CDR3 sequence: CASSLDPGELFF. CDR3 nucleotide sequence: TGTGCCAGCAGCTTAGACCCCGGGGAGCTGTTTTTT.

The V and J genes are TRBV28 and TRBJ1-3, with 8 nucleotides matching TRBD1. The CDR3 consists of 16 residues. Germline CDR1 and CDR2: MDHEN and SYDVKM. Trimming at V came to 5 bases and at J to 0 bases, leaving 6 bases not matched to a gene. The CDR3 loop reads CASSRWTGTSGNTIYF. In DNA, the CDR3 is TGTGCCAGCAGTCGCTGGACAGGGACCTCTGGAAACACCATATATTTT.

The chain joins TRBV30 to TRBJ1-4; 7 nucleotides align to TRBD1. Trimming removed 8 bases from V and 8 bases from J; junction bases left unmatched: 17. The length of the CDR3 is 15 residues. Germline V gene lookup returns CDR1 GTSNPN and CDR2 SVGIG (reference sequence). CDR3 sequence (DNA): TGTGCCGGCAGGGGGATGTTTGGAGAATACGAAAAACTGTTTTTT. Protein sequence: CAGRGMFGEYEKLFF.

The table lists this clone with a count of one. The chain combines TRBV5-1 with TRBJ1-1; 7 nucleotides agree with TRBD1. This CDR3 spans 14 amino acids. Germline CDR1 SGHRS, CDR2 YFSETQ. Germline trimming cut 1 base from V and 6 bases from J; bases unmatched to any gene: 6. The CDR3, as DNA: TGCGCCAGCAGCTTGTCGCAGGGGGGGTCTGAAGCTTTCTTT. It encodes CASSLSQGGSEAFF.

The chain carries TRBV19 and TRBJ1-4, with TRBD1 matching over 8 bases. J was trimmed by 8 bases and V by 7 bases; bases with no gene match: 6. The CDR3 has 13 amino acids. Germline V gene lookup returns CDR1 LNHDA and CDR2 SQIVND (reference sequence). CDR3 sequence reads: CASIDRGGEKLFF. The CDR3 DNA reads TGTGCCAGTATCGACAGGGGTGGAGAAAAACTGTTTTTT.

The rearrangement uses TRBV7-3 and TRBJ2-5; D is ambiguous. Germline V CDR1 and CDR2: SGHTA, FQGTGA. This CDR3 region has 15 residues. Trimming removed 4 bases from V and 3 bases from J, with 15 bases in between. This CDR3 is CASSSGRVREETQYF. CDR3 coding DNA: TGTGCCAGCAGCTCCGGTCGTGTTAGGGAAGAGACCCAGTACTTC. The full variable domain, its missing parts supplied by reference TRBV7-3 and TRBJ2-5, is GAGVSQTPSNKVTEKGKYVELRCDPISGHTALYWYRQSLGQGPEFLIYFQGTGAADDSGLPNDRFFAVRPEGSVSTLKIQRTERGDSAVYLCASSSGRVREETQYFGPGTRLLVL.

This chain joins TRBV30 and TRBJ2-5; D is unclear. Trimming removed 3 bases at V and 5 bases at J, with 10 bases between. The CDR3 is 12 residues long. Per the germline V gene, CDR1 is GTSNPN and CDR2 is SVGIG (reference sequence). The DNA for the CDR3 is TGTGCCTGGAGCAGAGACTCGGAGACCCAGTACTTC. It codes for CAWSRDSETQYF.

V is TRBV18 and J is TRBJ2-7, with 11 bases lining up with TRBD2. CDR3 length: 15 amino acids. With 2 bases clipped from V and 4 bases from J, the junction kept 4 bases outside the gene matches. Looked up from germline, CDR1 is KGHSH and CDR2 is LQKENI. CDR3 in amino acids: CASSPALAGGYEQYF. CDR3 bases: TGTGCCAGCTCACCAGCTCTAGCGGGAGGATACGAGCAGTACTTC.

This chain connects TRBV15 to TRBJ2-6, with 13 bases matching TRBD2. This CDR3 spans 18 amino acids. Germline CDR1 reads LNHNV; CDR2 reads YYDKDF (reference sequence). The V gene end was trimmed by 1 base and the J gene end by 2 bases; junction bases not matched to a gene: 2. The CDR3 DNA is TGTGCCACCAGCAGAGGTGGGACTAGCGGGACTGGGGCCAACGTCCTGACTTTC. It translates to CATSRGGTSGTGANVLTF.

J is TRBJ1-5 and V is TRBV11-2; D remains unclear. This CDR3 region has 13 residues. The V gene lost 3 bases and the J gene lost 9 bases, with 12 bases spanning the gap. Germline CDR1 is SGHAT and CDR2 is FQNNGV. The CDR3 DNA is TGTGCCAGCAGCTTTGAAACGGCTTCGCCCCAGCATTTT. Translation gives CASSFETASPQHF.

The chain is built from TRBV21-1 and TRBJ2-7; TRBD2, as called in the table, went unchecked against the DNA. TRBV21-1 is tagged as a pseudogene. This CDR3 spans 13 amino acids. The CDR3 protein is CASSPRLSDEQYF. The DNA for the CDR3 is TGTGCCAGCAGCCCTCGCCTCAGCGACGAGCAGTACTTC.